Listed below are T cell receptor beta chains from one sample, sequenced in a study of blood T cells in healthy people across ages. MiXCR, applied by TCRdb to the 5' RACE reads, yields one record per CDR3 protein. The data show about 640,000 distinct CDR3 sequences, less than 35% seen once. The sequencing sample was made of blood. These receptors came from a woman of 80 years or more in good health. Both conserved end residues are part of each CDR3. The order of the fields is CDR3 DNA, CDR3 protein, V gene, clone size, D gene, CDR3 length, J gene. A D gene is named only where the DNA matches it firmly. Size values are once, few and many counts, or a class for expanded clones, and some rows have none.

DNA: TGTGCCAGCAGGGTACAGCCCGGGGAGACCCAGTACTTC
CDR3: CASRVQPGETQYF
V: TRBV21-1
size: NA
D: NA
length: 13
J: TRBJ2-5

DNA: TGTGCCATCAGTGAGTCAGTGCGGGGGGGCATAGATACGCAGTATTTT
CDR3: CAISESVRGGIDTQYF
V: TRBV10-3
size: many
D: TRBD2
length: 16
J: TRBJ2-3

DNA: TGTGCCAGCAGTGAAGGCCAGCGTACTAACACAGATACGCAGTATTTT
CDR3: CASSEGQRTNTDTQYF
V: TRBV25-1
size: NA
D: NA
length: 16
J: TRBJ2-3

DNA: TGCGCCAGCAGCCAACTAGCCCGAGAGACCCAGTACTTC
CDR3: CASSQLARETQYF
V: TRBV4-1
size: many
D: NA
length: 13
J: TRBJ2-5

DNA: TGTGCCAGCAGCCAGGGACAGGGACAAGAGACCCAGTACTTC
CDR3: CASSQGQGQETQYF
V: TRBV7-2
size: many
D: TRBD1
length: 14
J: TRBJ2-5

DNA: TGTGCCAGCAGCTTATCGACCGACTATGGCTACACCTTC
CDR3: CASSLSTDYGYTF
V: TRBV11-2
size: many
D: NA
length: 13
J: TRBJ1-2

DNA: TGCAGCGTTGGACACAGGGGGTCTGGCGAGCAGTACTTC
CDR3: CSVGHRGSGEQYF
V: TRBV29-1
size: many
D: TRBD1
length: 13
J: TRBJ2-7

DNA: TGTGCCAGCAGTTTATATAGCCCCAGGGGGCGGGGTGAAGCTTTCTTT
CDR3: CASSLYSPRGRGEAFF
V: TRBV27
size: NA
D: TRBD1
length: 16
J: TRBJ1-1

DNA: TGCAGTGCTACAAAACCGGGACAAACCTATAATTCACCCCTCCACTTT
CDR3: CSATKPGQTYNSPLHF
V: TRBV20-1
size: NA
D: NA
length: 16
J: TRBJ1-6

DNA: TGCAGCGAGTCGGGACTAGCGGGAGACACAGATACGCAGTATTTT
CDR3: CSESGLAGDTDTQYF
V: TRBV29-1
size: many
D: TRBD2
length: 15
J: TRBJ2-3

DNA: TGTGCCAGCAGTTCCTATGGCGGCCAAGAGACCCAGTTCTTC
CDR3: CASSSYGGQETQFF
V: TRBV28
size: NA
D: NA
length: 14
J: TRBJ2-1

DNA: TGTGCCAGCAGCCTGACAGGGGCTGGCTACACCTTC
CDR3: CASSLTGAGYTF
V: TRBV6-5
size: many
D: TRBD1
length: 12
J: TRBJ1-2

DNA: TGTGCCAGCAGTTACCGTCCGGGATCTGGGGCCAACGTCCTGACTTTC
CDR3: CASSYRPGSGANVLTF
V: TRBV6-6
size: many
D: NA
length: 16
J: TRBJ2-6

DNA: TGCGCCAGCAGCCCGGGACAGGTCCTCGCTGAGCAGTTCTTC
CDR3: CASSPGQVLAEQFF
V: TRBV5-1
size: many
D: TRBD1
length: 14
J: TRBJ2-1

DNA: TGTGCCAGCAGCCAAGGGCCAAAAGAAAAACTGTTTTTT
CDR3: CASSQGPKEKLFF
V: TRBV14
size: NA
D: NA
length: 13
J: TRBJ1-4

DNA: TGTGCCAGCAGTTACTCGAGTGGATGGGGTCAGGGCACAGATACGCAGTATTTT
CDR3: CASSYSSGWGQGTDTQYF
V: TRBV6-5
size: NA
D: NA
length: 18
J: TRBJ2-3

DNA: TGCAGTGCTAGAGCGACAGTTACCTACGAGCAGTACTTC
CDR3: CSARATVTYEQYF
V: TRBV20-1
size: many
D: NA
length: 13
J: TRBJ2-7

DNA: TGTGCCACCAGTGAACAGGGGACCGAGGGTGAGCAGTTCTTC
CDR3: CATSEQGTEGEQFF
V: TRBV24-1
size: NA
D: TRBD1
length: 14
J: TRBJ2-1

DNA: TGCGCCAGCAGCTTGGCCGGGCAGAACAATGAAAAACGGTTTTTT
CDR3: CASSLAGQNNEKRFF
V: TRBV5-1
size: NA
D: NA
length: 15
J: TRBJ1-4

DNA: TGTGCCACATCCCGGACAGAGGGGCAGCCCCAGCATTTT
CDR3: CATSRTEGQPQHF
V: TRBV6-2/TRBV6-3
size: NA
D: NA
length: 13
J: TRBJ1-5

DNA: TGTGCCAGCAGCGGAAGGCGGGGGAGCTACACCGGGGAGCTGTTTTTT
CDR3: CASSGRRGSYTGELFF
V: TRBV5-6
size: NA
D: TRBD2
length: 16
J: TRBJ2-2

DNA: TGTGCCAGCAGCTTAAGACAGGGAGGAGCTGAAGCTTTCTTT
CDR3: CASSLRQGGAEAFF
V: TRBV7-8
size: few
D: TRBD1
length: 14
J: TRBJ1-1

DNA: TGTGCCAGCAGCCCCTATGGGCGGTTCACTGAAGCTTTCTTT
CDR3: CASSPYGRFTEAFF
V: TRBV7-3
size: NA
D: NA
length: 14
J: TRBJ1-1

DNA: TGTGCCAGCAGCTACGGACAGGGAGCCCAGCATTTT
CDR3: CASSYGQGAQHF
V: TRBV5-6
size: few
D: TRBD1
length: 12
J: TRBJ1-5

DNA: TGTGCCAGCACCCTTCGAGAGAACGAGCAGTACTTC
CDR3: CASTLRENEQYF
V: TRBV6-1
size: many
D: NA
length: 12
J: TRBJ2-7

DNA: TGTGCCAGCAGTTACTTATCGGCAGGGGGGCGAGGCGAGCAGTACTTC
CDR3: CASSYLSAGGRGEQYF
V: TRBV6-6
size: many
D: NA
length: 16
J: TRBJ2-7

DNA: TGCGCCAGCAGCCAAGATCGGGATTCTGGAAACACCATATATTTT
CDR3: CASSQDRDSGNTIYF
V: TRBV4-3
size: NA
D: NA
length: 15
J: TRBJ1-3

DNA: TGTGCCAGCAGCTTAGTTGGTGGGTCTAGCACAGATACGCAGTATTTT
CDR3: CASSLVGGSSTDTQYF
V: TRBV11-2
size: many
D: NA
length: 16
J: TRBJ2-3

DNA: TGTGCCATCAGTGACGGACAGGGGGCTGATTCACCCCTCCACTTT
CDR3: CAISDGQGADSPLHF
V: TRBV10-3
size: NA
D: TRBD1
length: 15
J: TRBJ1-6

DNA: TGTGCCAGCAGCTTAGGACGCCTGGGACGGGGACGGTACCAAGAGACCCAGTACTTC
CDR3: CASSLGRLGRGRYQETQYF
V: TRBV7-2
size: many
D: NA
length: 19
J: TRBJ2-5

DNA: TGTGCCAGCTCACCGGCGGGGGCTCCGGGGGAGACCCAGTACTTC
CDR3: CASSPAGAPGETQYF
V: TRBV18
size: many
D: NA
length: 15
J: TRBJ2-5

DNA: TGTGCCAGCAACCGGGACAGGTACGGCACAGATACGCAGTATTTT
CDR3: CASNRDRYGTDTQYF
V: TRBV7-2
size: many
D: TRBD1
length: 15
J: TRBJ2-3

DNA: TGCGCCAGCAGCTTTCGGACCCAAGAGACCCAGTACTTC
CDR3: CASSFRTQETQYF
V: TRBV5-1
size: many
D: NA
length: 13
J: TRBJ2-5

DNA: TGTGCCAGCAGTACCAGCTCCTACAATGAGCAGTACTTC
CDR3: CASSTSSYNEQYF
V: TRBV11-2
size: NA
D: NA
length: 13
J: TRBJ2-7

DNA: TGTGCCAGCAGCCGGGGCGGGGGTATACCCCCTATTCCCGGGGAGCTGTTTTTT
CDR3: CASSRGGGIPPIPGELFF
V: TRBV7-9
size: NA
D: TRBD2
length: 18
J: TRBJ2-2

DNA: TGCGCCAGCAGCCGGATAGCGGGCGAAAAACTGTTTTTT
CDR3: CASSRIAGEKLFF
V: TRBV5-1
size: NA
D: NA
length: 13
J: TRBJ1-4

DNA: TGCGCCAGCAGCTTGCTAGACATCGGTGAAAAACTGTTTTTT
CDR3: CASSLLDIGEKLFF
V: TRBV5-1
size: NA
D: NA
length: 14
J: TRBJ1-4

DNA: TGTGCCAGCAGCAGGGGACAGTACTACGAGCAGTACTTC
CDR3: CASSRGQYYEQYF
V: TRBV6-5
size: many
D: TRBD1
length: 13
J: TRBJ2-7

DNA: TGCGCCAGCAGCTTGATCAAGGGAAACATTCAGTACTTC
CDR3: CASSLIKGNIQYF
V: TRBV5-1
size: many
D: NA
length: 13
J: TRBJ2-4

DNA: TGCAGTGCTATCGGCGTTTACGAGCAGTACTTC
CDR3: CSAIGVYEQYF
V: TRBV20-1
size: many
D: NA
length: 11
J: TRBJ2-7

DNA: TGCGCCAGCAGCCTTTTAGCGGGGGGGCCGAACAATGAGCAGTTCTTC
CDR3: CASSLLAGGPNNEQFF
V: TRBV4-1
size: many
D: TRBD2
length: 16
J: TRBJ2-1

DNA: TGTGCCAGCAGTTACGGTCAGTCAGAAGAGACCCAGTACTTC
CDR3: CASSYGQSEETQYF
V: TRBV6-6
size: NA
D: NA
length: 14
J: TRBJ2-5

DNA: TGTGCCAGCTCGCCCACGACACTACCTCAAGAGACCCAGTACTTC
CDR3: CASSPTTLPQETQYF
V: TRBV18
size: many
D: NA
length: 15
J: TRBJ2-5

DNA: TGCGCCAGCAGCAAAGGGACAGACGACACTGAAGCTTTCTTT
CDR3: CASSKGTDDTEAFF
V: TRBV4-3
size: few
D: TRBD1
length: 14
J: TRBJ1-1

DNA: TGCGCCAGCAGCTTGAAGCGGGGGGACCAAGAGACCCAGTACTTC
CDR3: CASSLKRGDQETQYF
V: TRBV5-1
size: NA
D: TRBD2
length: 15
J: TRBJ2-5

DNA: TGCGCCAGCAGCTTGAATGCAGGGCAAACCTATAATTCACCCCTCCACTTT
CDR3: CASSLNAGQTYNSPLHF
V: TRBV5-1
size: NA
D: NA
length: 17
J: TRBJ1-6

DNA: TGCAGCGTACCTTTGACGGGAAATCATGGCTACACCTTC
CDR3: CSVPLTGNHGYTF
V: TRBV29-1
size: NA
D: NA
length: 13
J: TRBJ1-2

DNA: TGCAGTGCTAGAGATGACCTCACAGATACGCAGTATTTT
CDR3: CSARDDLTDTQYF
V: TRBV20-1
size: NA
D: NA
length: 13
J: TRBJ2-3

DNA: TGTGCCAGCAGCCCGGGGGCTAGCGGGGGTTACACAGATACGCAGTATTTT
CDR3: CASSPGASGGYTDTQYF
V: TRBV5-4
size: NA
D: TRBD2
length: 17
J: TRBJ2-3

DNA: TGTGCCTCCACAACAGGGGCAACTAATGAAAAACTGTTTTTT
CDR3: CASTTGATNEKLFF
V: TRBV30
size: NA
D: TRBD1
length: 14
J: TRBJ1-4

DNA: TGTGCCAGTAACCCTACAGGAACCGCAACTAATGAAAAACTGTTTTTT
CDR3: CASNPTGTATNEKLFF
V: TRBV19
size: few
D: NA
length: 16
J: TRBJ1-4